This TCR beta chain is from a study of blood T cell repertoires in COVID-19. Study processing details: Amplification of reference gene primers provided the estimated nucleated cell counts. Repertoires were generated with immunoSEQ multiplex PCR, while TCRdb's copy carries only in-frame clones and drops some. V, J and clone size were drawn from that table, and D and trimming were deduced from the DNA. The data contain roughly 81,000 clones, 70% to 90% of them singletons. The CDR3 has 16 residues. Germline loops: CDR1 SGDLS, CDR2 YYNGEE. V lost 4 bases, J lost 1 base, and 9 bases stayed unmatched. The TCR originated in a woman aged 80 or over with COVID-19, enrolled during active disease. The chain is built from TRBV9 and TRBJ2-3; 7 nucleotides align to TRBD1. The sample taken for sequencing was peripheral blood. The chain's CDR3 is CASSPRRTGGTDTQYF. CDR3 nucleotides: TGTGCCAGCAGCCCGAGGAGGACAGGAGGCACAGATACGCAGTATTTT.